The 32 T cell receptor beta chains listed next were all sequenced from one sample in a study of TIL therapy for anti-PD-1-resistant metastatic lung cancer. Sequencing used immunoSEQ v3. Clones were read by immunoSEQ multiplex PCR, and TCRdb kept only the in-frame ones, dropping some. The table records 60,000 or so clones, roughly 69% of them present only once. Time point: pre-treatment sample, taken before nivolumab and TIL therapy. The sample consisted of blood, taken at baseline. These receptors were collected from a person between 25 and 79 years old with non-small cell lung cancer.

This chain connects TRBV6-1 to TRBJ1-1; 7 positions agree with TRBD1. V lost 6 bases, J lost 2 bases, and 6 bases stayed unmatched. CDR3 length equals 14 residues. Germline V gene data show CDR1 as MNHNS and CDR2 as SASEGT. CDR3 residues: CASRTGKLNTEAFF. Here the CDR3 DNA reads TGTGCCAGCAGGACAGGGAAATTAAACACTGAAGCTTTCTTT.

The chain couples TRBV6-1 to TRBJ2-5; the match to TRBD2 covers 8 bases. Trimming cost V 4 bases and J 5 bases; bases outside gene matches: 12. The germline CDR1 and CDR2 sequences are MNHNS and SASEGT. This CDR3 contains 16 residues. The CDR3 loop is CASSVRLATYGETQYF. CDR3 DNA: TGTGCCAGCAGTGTCCGACTAGCGACCTATGGGGAGACCCAGTACTTC.

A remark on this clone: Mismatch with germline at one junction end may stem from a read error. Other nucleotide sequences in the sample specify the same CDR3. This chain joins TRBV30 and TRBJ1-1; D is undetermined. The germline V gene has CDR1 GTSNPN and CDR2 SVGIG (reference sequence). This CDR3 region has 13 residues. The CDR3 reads CAWSVNSDTEAFF. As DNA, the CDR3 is TGTGCCTGGAGTGTTAACTCTGACACTGAAGCCTTCTTT.

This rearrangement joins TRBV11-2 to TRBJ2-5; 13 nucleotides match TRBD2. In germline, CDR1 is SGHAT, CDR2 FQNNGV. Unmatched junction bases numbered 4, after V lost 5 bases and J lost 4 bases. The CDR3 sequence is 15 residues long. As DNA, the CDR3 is TGTGCCAGCAGCCGAACTAGCGGGGGGGGAGAGACCCAGTACTTC. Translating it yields CASSRTSGGGETQYF. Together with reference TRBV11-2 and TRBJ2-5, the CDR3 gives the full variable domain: EAGVAQSPRYKIIEKRQSVAFWCNPISGHATLYWYQQILGQGPKLLIQFQNNGVVDDSQLPKDRFSAERLKGVDSTLKIQPAKLEDSAVYLCASSRTSGGGETQYFGPGTRLLVL.

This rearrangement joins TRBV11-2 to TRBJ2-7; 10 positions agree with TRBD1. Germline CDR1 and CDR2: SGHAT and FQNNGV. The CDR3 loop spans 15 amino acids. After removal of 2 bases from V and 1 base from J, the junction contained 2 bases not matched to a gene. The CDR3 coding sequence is TGTGCCAGCAGCTTATTGGACAGGGGGTCCTACGAGCAGTACTTC. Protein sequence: CASSLLDRGSYEQYF.

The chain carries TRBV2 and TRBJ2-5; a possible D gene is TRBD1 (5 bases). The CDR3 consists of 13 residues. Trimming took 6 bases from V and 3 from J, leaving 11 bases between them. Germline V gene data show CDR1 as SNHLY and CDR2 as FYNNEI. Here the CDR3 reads CASRFDRKETQYF. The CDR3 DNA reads TGTGCCAGCAGATTTGACAGAAAAGAGACCCAGTACTTC.

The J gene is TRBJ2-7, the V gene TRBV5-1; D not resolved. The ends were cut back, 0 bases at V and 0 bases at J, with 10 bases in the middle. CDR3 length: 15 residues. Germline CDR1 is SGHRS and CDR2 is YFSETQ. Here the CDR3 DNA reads TGCGCCAGCAGCTTGGTAAGGTCAGTCTCCTACGAGCAGTACTTC. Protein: CASSLVRSVSYEQYF. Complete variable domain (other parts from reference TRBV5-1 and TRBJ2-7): KAGVTQTPRYLIKTRGQQVTLSCSPISGHRSVSWYQQTPGQGLQFLFEYFSETQRNKGNFPGRFSGRQFSNSRSEMNVSTLELGDSALYLCASSLVRSVSYEQYFGPGTRLTVT.

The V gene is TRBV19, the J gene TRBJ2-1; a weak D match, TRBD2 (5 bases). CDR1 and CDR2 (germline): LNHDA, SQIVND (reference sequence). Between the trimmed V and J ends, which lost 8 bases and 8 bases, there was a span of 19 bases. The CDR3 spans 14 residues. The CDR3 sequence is CASRRTLRADEQFF. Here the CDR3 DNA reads TGTGCCAGTCGACGGACTTTGAGGGCCGATGAGCAGTTCTTC.

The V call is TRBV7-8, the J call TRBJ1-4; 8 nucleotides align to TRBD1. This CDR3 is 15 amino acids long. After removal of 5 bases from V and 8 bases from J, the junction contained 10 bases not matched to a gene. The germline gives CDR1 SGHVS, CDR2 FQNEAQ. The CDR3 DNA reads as TGTGCCAGCAGCCGAGACAGGGGCGGACGGGAAAAACTGTTTTTT. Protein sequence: CASSRDRGGREKLFF.

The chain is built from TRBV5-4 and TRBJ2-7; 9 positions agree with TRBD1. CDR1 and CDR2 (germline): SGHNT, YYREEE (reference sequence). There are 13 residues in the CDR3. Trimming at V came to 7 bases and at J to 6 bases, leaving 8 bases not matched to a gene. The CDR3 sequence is CASGPRDRVEQYF. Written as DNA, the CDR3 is TGTGCCAGCGGCCCGCGGGACAGGGTCGAGCAGTACTTC.

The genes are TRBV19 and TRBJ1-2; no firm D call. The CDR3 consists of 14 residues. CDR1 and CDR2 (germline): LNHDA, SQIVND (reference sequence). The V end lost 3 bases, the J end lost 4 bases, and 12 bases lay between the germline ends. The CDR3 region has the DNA TGTGCCAGTAGTATTCTCCGGGTCATCTATGGCTACACCTTC. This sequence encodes CASSILRVIYGYTF. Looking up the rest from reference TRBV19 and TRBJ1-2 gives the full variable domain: DGGITQSPKYLFRKEGQNVTLSCEQNLNHDAMYWYRQDPGQGLRLIYYSQIVNDFQKGDIAEGYSVSREKKESFPLTVTSAQKNPTAFYLCASSILRVIYGYTFGSGTRLTVV.

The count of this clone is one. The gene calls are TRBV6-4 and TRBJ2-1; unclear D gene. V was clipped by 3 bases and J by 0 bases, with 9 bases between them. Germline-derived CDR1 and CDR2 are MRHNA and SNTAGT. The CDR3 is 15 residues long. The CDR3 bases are TGTGCCAGCAGTGAGTCCCCTAGCTCCTACAATGAGCAGTTCTTC. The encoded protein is CASSESPSSYNEQFF.

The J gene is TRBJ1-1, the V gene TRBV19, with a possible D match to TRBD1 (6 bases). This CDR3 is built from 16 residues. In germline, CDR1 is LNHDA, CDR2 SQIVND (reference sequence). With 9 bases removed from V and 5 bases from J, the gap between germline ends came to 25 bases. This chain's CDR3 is CASSPGRPTGGTEAFF. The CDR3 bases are TGTGCCAGCTCGCCAGGCCGGCCGACAGGCGGGACTGAAGCTTTCTTT.

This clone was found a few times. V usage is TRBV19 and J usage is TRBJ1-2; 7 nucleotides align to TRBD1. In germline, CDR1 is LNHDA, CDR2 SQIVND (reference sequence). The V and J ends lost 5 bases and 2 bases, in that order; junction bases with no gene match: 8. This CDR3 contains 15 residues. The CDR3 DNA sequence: TGTGCCAGTAGTCCTACCCTGGGACAGAACTATGGCTACACCTTC. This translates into CASSPTLGQNYGYTF.

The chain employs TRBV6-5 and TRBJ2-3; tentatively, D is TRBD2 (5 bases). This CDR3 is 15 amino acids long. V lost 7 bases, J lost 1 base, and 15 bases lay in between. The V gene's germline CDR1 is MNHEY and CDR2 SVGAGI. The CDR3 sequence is CASKVPGSGTDTQYF. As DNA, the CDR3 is TGTGCCAGCAAGGTTCCGGGATCTGGCACAGATACGCAGTATTTT.

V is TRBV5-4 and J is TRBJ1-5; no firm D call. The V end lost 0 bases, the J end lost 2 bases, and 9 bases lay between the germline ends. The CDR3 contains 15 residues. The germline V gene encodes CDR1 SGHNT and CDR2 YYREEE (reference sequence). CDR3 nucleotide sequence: TGTGCCAGCAGCTTGGACCTCGGGGGCAATCAGCCCCAGCATTTT. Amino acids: CASSLDLGGNQPQHF. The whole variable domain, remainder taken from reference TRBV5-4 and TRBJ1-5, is ETGVTQSPTHLIKTRGQQVTLRCSSQSGHNTVSWYQQALGQGPQFIFQYYREEENGRGNFPPRFSGLQFPNYSSELNVNALELDDSALYLCASSLDLGGNQPQHFGDGTRLSIL.

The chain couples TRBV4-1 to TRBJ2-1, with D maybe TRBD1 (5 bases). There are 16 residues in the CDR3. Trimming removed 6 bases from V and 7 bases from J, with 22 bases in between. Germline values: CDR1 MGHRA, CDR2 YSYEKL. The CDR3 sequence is CASRLIETVGINEQFF. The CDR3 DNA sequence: TGCGCCAGCAGACTAATCGAGACAGTGGGGATAAATGAGCAGTTCTTC.

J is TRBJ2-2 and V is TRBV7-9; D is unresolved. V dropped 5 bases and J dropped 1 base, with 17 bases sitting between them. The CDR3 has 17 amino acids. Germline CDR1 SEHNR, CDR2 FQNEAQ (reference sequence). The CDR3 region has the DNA TGTGCCAGCAGCCCGCTTGTAGGTGTTTGGAACACCGGGGAGCTGTTTTTT. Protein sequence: CASSPLVGVWNTGELFF.

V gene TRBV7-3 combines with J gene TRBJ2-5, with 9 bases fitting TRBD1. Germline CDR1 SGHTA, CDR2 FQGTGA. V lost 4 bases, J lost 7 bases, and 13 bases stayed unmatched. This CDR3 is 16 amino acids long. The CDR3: CASSSSGTGIRVTQYF. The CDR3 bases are TGTGCCAGCAGCTCATCAGGGACAGGGATACGAGTGACCCAGTACTTC.

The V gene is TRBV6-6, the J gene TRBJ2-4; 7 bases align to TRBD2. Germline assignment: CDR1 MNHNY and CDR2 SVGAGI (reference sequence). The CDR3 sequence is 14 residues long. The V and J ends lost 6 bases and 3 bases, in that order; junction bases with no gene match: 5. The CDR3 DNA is TGTGCCAGCAGCCCGGCGGGGGACAAAAACATTCAGTACTTC. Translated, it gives CASSPAGDKNIQYF.

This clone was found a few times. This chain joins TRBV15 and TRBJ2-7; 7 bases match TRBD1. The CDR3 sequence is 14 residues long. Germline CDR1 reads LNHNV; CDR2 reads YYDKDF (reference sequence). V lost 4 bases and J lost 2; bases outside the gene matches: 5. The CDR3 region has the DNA TGTGCCACCAGCAAGAAAGGGGGCCCCTACGAGCAGTACTTC. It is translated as CATSKKGGPYEQYF. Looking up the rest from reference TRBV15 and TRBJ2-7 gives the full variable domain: DAMVIQNPRYQVTQFGKPVTLSCSQTLNHNVMYWYQQKSSQAPKLLFHYYDKDFNNEADTPDNFQSRRPNTSFCFLDIRSPGLGDTAMYLCATSKKGGPYEQYFGPGTRLTVT.

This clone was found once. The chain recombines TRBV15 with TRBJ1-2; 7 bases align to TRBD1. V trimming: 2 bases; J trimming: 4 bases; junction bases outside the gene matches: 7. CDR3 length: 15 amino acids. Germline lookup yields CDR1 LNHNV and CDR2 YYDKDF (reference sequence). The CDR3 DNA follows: TGTGCCACCAGCAGAAGGGACAGCCCAATCTATGGCTACACCTTC. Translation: CATSRRDSPIYGYTF.

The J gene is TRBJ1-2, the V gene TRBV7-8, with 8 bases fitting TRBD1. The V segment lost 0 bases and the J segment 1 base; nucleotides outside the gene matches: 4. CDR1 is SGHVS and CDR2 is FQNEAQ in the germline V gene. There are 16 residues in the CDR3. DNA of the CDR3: TGTGCCAGCAGCTTAGCGAGGGACAGGAATAACTATGGCTACACCTTC. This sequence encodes CASSLARDRNNYGYTF. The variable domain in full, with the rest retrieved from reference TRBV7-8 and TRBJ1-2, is GAGVSQSPRYKVAKRGQDVALRCDPISGHVSLFWYQQALGQGPEFLTYFQNEAQLDKSGLPSDRFFAERPEGSVSTLKIQRTQQEDSAVYLCASSLARDRNNYGYTFGSGTRLTVV.

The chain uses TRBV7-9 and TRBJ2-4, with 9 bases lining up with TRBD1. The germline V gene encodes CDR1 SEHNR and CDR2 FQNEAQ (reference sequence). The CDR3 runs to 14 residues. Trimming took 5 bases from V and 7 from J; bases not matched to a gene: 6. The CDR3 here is CASSLGTGSNIQYF. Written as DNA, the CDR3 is TGTGCCAGCAGCCTAGGGACAGGGAGCAACATTCAGTACTTC.

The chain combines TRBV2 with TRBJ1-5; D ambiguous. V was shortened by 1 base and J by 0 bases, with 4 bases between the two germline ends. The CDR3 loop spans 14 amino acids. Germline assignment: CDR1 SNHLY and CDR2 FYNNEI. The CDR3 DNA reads TGTGCCAGCAGTGAAGGGTATAGCAATCAGCCCCAGCATTTT. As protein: CASSEGYSNQPQHF.

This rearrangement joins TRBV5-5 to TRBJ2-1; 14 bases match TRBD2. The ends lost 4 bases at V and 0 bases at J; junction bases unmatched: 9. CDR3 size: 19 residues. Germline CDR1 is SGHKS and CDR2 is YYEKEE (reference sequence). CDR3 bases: TGTGCCAGCAGCCTAGGGACTAGCGGGGGAACTTTCTCCTACAATGAGCAGTTCTTC. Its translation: CASSLGTSGGTFSYNEQFF.

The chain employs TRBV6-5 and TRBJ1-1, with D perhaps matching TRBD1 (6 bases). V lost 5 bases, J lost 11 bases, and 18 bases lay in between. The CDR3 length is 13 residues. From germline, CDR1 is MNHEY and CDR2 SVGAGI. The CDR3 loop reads CASSLGQSTYAFF. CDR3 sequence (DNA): TGTGCCAGCAGTCTTGGACAGTCGACGTATGCTTTCTTT.

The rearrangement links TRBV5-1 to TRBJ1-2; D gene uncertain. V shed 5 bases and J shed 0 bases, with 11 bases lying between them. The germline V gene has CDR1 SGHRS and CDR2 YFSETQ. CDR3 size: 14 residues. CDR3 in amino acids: CASRREGSNYGYTF. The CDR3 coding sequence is TGCGCCAGCAGACGTGAGGGATCTAACTATGGCTACACCTTC.

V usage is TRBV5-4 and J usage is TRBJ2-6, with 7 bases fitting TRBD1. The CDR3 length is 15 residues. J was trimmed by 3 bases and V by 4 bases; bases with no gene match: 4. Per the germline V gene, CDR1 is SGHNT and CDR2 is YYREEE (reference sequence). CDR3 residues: CASSVTGVGANVLTF. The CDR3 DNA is TGTGCCAGCAGCGTCACAGGGGTTGGGGCCAACGTCCTGACTTTC.

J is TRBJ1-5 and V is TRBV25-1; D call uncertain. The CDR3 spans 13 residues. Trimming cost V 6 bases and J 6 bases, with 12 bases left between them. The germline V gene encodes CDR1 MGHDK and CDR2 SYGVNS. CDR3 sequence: CASSHQIGQPQHF. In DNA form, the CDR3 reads TGTGCCAGCAGCCACCAGATCGGTCAGCCCCAGCATTTT.

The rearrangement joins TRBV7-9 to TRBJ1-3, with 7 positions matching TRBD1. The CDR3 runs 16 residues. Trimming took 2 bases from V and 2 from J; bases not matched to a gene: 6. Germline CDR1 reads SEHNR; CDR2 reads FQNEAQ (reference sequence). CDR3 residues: CASSLTVDRAGNTIYF. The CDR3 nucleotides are TGTGCCAGCAGCTTAACGGTCGACAGGGCTGGAAACACCATATATTTT.

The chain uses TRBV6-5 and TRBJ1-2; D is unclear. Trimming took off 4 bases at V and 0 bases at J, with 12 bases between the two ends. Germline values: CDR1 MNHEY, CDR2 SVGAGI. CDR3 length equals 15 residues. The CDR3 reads CASSFVGGSNYGYTF. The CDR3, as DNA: TGTGCCAGCAGTTTCGTGGGCGGCTCTAACTATGGCTACACCTTC.